The 8 T cell receptor beta chains below come from one sample, sequenced in a study of identical twins. TCRdb reanalysed the 5' RACE reads using MiXCR and keeps one entry per CDR3 protein. The sample has roughly 490,000 distinct CDR3 sequences; roughly an eighth are singletons. The same data also contributed to another study, on yellow fever vaccine responses in identical twins.

Sequencing used CD4+ T cells sorted from blood. All receptors come from a woman aged 18-29 years in good health.

In regard to this clonotype: One end of the junction does not line up with germline, which may come from a read error. The V and J genes are TRBV7-2 and TRBJ2-1; TRBD2 matches 7 bases. This CDR3 is built from 14 residues. Germline V gene sequence: CDR1 SGHTA, CDR2 FQGNSA. The CDR3 sequence is CASSLAVIYNEQFF. CDR3 DNA sequence: TGTGCCAGCAGCCTAGCGGTTATCTACAATGAGCAGTTCTTC.

This clonotype was seen ten or more times. V is TRBV27 and J is TRBJ1-5, with D unresolved. The V end was cut by 6 bases, the J end by 4 bases, with 7 bases between. The germline V gene encodes CDR1 MNHEY and CDR2 SMNVEV (reference sequence). The CDR3 loop spans 12 amino acids. The CDR3 DNA follows: TGTGCCAGCAGCCGCCCAAATCAGCCCCAGCATTTT. Translated: CASSRPNQPQHF.

At least ten counts were recorded for this clonotype. This rearrangement joins TRBV6-5 to TRBJ2-3; TRBD2 aligns across 7 bases. V shed 2 bases and J 2 bases; nucleotides not matched to a gene: 7. CDR1 MNHEY and CDR2 SVGAGI come from the germline V gene. The CDR3 is made up of 16 amino acids. The CDR3 spells CASSYGGGLTTDTQYF. The CDR3 region has the DNA TGTGCCAGCAGTTACGGGGGGGGACTCACCACAGATACGCAGTATTTT.

The V call is TRBV24-1, the J call TRBJ2-2; D is unresolved. CDR3 length: 13 amino acids. V was clipped by 9 bases and J by 3 bases, with 10 bases between them. Germline CDR1 and CDR2: KGHDR and SFDVKD. For the CDR3, the DNA is TGTGCCACCTGTCGTGTGGACACCGGGGAGCTGTTTTTT. This gives the protein CATCRVDTGELFF.

The gene calls are TRBV4-1 and TRBJ1-1, with D hard to call. The CDR3 runs 15 residues. The V gene lost 0 bases and the J gene lost 3 bases, with 11 bases spanning the gap. CDR1 is MGHRA, CDR2 YSYEKL, per germline. CDR3 sequence: CASSQERRVDTEAFF. The DNA for the CDR3 is TGCGCCAGCAGCCAAGAAAGGAGGGTGGACACTGAAGCTTTCTTT.

The chain couples TRBV9 to TRBJ2-3, with D possibly called TRBD1 or TRBD2 (7 bases each). CDR1 is SGDLS, CDR2 YYNGEE, per germline. The CDR3 consists of 16 residues. V lost 3 bases, J lost 1 base, and 15 bases lay in between. CDR3 DNA sequence: TGTGCCAGCAGCGCTCAACAGGGGAGGGGCACAGATACGCAGTATTTT. It codes for CASSAQQGRGTDTQYF.

This clonotype came up many times. This chain links TRBV11-1 with TRBJ2-7; TRBD1 agrees at 8 bases. The trim removed 0 bases at V and 3 bases at J, leaving 10 bases unmatched. This CDR3 is built from 17 residues. Germline assignment: CDR1 SGHAT and CDR2 FQDESV (reference sequence). The CDR3 is CASSLALGTGAHYEQYF. The DNA for the CDR3 is TGTGCCAGCAGCTTAGCGCTCGGGACAGGAGCACACTACGAGCAGTACTTC. Full variable domain (outside the CDR3, taken from reference TRBV11-1 and TRBJ2-7): EAEVAQSPRYKITEKSQAVAFWCDPISGHATLYWYRQILGQGPELLVQFQDESVVDDSQLPKDRFSAERLKGVDSTLKIQPAELGDSAMYLCASSLALGTGAHYEQYFGPGTRLTVT.

There are a few counts of this clonotype. The chain employs TRBV10-3 and TRBJ1-5, with 9 bases aligning to TRBD1. The CDR3 is made up of 13 amino acids. Losses at the gene ends were 6 bases for V and 11 bases for J; bases not matched to a gene: 8. Germline lookup yields CDR1 ENHRY and CDR2 SYGVKD. DNA of the CDR3: TGTGCCATCAGCACGGGACAGGGTGGGTCCCAGCATTTT. As protein: CAISTGQGGSQHF.